This TCR beta chain is drawn from a study of cytomegalovirus exposure and HLA in healthy donors. Using immunoSEQ multiplex PCR, the repertoire was profiled, and TCRdb retains in-frame clones only, with some absent. Of 110,000 to 150,000 clones listed, 80% to 90% are singletons. Whole-study findings and limits: It was found in a later analysis that first-cohort TCR clusters tended to co-occur in the 95 to 150 validation repertoires.

Comments on this clone: The antigen is undetermined.

The CDR3 spans 15 residues. After removal of 3 bases from V and 2 bases from J, the junction contained 5 bases not matched to a gene. Looked up from germline, CDR1 is SGHRS and CDR2 is YFSETQ. The chain joins TRBV5-1 to TRBJ2-7; 10 positions match TRBD2. Source material: PBMCs. The receptor's source is a woman aged 18-29 years in good health and CMV-seropositive. The CDR3 DNA follows: TGCGCCAGCAGCTCCCGGACTAGCGGTCCCTACGAGCAGTACTTC. This sequence encodes CASSSRTSGPYEQYF. The full variable domain, rest sourced from reference TRBV5-1 and TRBJ2-7, is KAGVTQTPRYLIKTRGQQVTLSCSPISGHRSVSWYQQTPGQGLQFLFEYFSETQRNKGNFPGRFSGRQFSNSRSEMNVSTLELGDSALYLCASSSRTSGPYEQYFGPGTRLTVT.